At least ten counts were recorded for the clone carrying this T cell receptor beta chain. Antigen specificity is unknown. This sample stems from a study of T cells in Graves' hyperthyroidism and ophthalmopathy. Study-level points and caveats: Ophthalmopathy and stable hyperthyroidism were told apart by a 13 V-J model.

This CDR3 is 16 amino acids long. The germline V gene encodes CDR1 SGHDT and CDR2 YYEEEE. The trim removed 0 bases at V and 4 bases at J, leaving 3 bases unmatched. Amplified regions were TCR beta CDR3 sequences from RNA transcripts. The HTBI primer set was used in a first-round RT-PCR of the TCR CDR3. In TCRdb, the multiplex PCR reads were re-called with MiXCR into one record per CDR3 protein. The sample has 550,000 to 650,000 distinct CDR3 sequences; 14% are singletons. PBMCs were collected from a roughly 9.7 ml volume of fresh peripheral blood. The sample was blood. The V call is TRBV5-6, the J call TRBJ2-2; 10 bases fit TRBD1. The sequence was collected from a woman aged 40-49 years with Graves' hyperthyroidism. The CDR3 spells CASSLGTGGGTGELFF. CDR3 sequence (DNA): TGTGCCAGCAGCTTGGGGACAGGGGGAGGCACCGGGGAGCTGTTTTTT.